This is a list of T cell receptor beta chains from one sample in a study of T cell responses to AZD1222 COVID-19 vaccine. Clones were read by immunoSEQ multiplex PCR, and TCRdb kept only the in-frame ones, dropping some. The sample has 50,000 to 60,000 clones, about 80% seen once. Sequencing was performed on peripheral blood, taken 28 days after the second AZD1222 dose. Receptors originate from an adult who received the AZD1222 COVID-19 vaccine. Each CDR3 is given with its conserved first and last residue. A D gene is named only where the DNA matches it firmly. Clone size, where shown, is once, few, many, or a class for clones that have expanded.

TGTGCCAGCTCACCACCGAGCGGGTATGAGCAGTTCTTC | CASSPPSGYEQFF | - | TRBJ2-1 | TRBV18 | - | 13
TGTGCCAGCAGTAACGGCCTAGCGGGGGCAGATACGCAGTATTTT | CASSNGLAGADTQYF | few | TRBJ2-3 | TRBV2 | TRBD2 | 15
TGTGCCAGTAATCTTTGGGGGAAGAACTTAGTTAGCAATCAGCCCCAGCATTTT | CASNLWGKNLVSNQPQHF | - | TRBJ1-5 | TRBV19 | - | 18
TGCGCCAGCAGCTTGGCCACAGGGGTAGATACGCAGTATTTT | CASSLATGVDTQYF | - | TRBJ2-3 | TRBV5-1 | TRBD1 | 14
TGTGCCAGCAGCTCGGGACTAGCGGGGGTGGAGACCCAGTACTTC | CASSSGLAGVETQYF | - | TRBJ2-5 | TRBV5-4 | TRBD2 | 15
TGTGCCAGCAGCAAAAGCCCGTGGAATTGGTGGGGCGGTTCACCCCTCCACTTT | CASSKSPWNWWGGSPLHF | - | TRBJ1-6 | TRBV21-1 | - | 18
TGTGCCAGCAGCCAAGGACCGGGACGAGTGAACACTGAAGCTTTCTTT | CASSQGPGRVNTEAFF | - | TRBJ1-1 | TRBV3-1/TRBV3-2 | - | 16
TGTGCCAGCAGCTTATTAGGCCGCAACAACACCGGGGAGCTGTTTTTT | CASSLLGRNNTGELFF | - | TRBJ2-2 | TRBV7-9 | - | 16
TGTGCCAGCAAGTATCGACAGGCAAACACCGGGGAGCTGTTTTTT | CASKYRQANTGELFF | - | TRBJ2-2 | TRBV2 | - | 15
TGTGCCAGCAGCAAGGACAGAGCCTACGAGCAGTACTTC | CASSKDRAYEQYF | - | TRBJ2-7 | TRBV5-4 | - | 13
TGTGCCAGCAGCTTAACTAGCGGGAGGGCCGGAGAGACCCAGTACTTC | CASSLTSGRAGETQYF | - | TRBJ2-5 | TRBV7-6 | TRBD2 | 16
TGTGCCACCAGGGACAATTACAATGAGCAGTTCTTC | CATRDNYNEQFF | - | TRBJ2-1 | TRBV10-3 | - | 12
TGTGCCAGCAGCTTCAGGGCCTTTCCCGGGGCCGGGGAGCTGTTTTTT | CASSFRAFPGAGELFF | - | TRBJ2-2 | TRBV7-8 | - | 16
TGTGCCAGCAGTGTGGACAGGGGGCCCGGGGAGCTGTTTTTT | CASSVDRGPGELFF | - | TRBJ2-2 | TRBV27 | TRBD1 | 14
TGTGCCAGCAGTTCTGGGGGAGCGGCCTGGCGGAACAATGAGCAGTTCTTC | CASSSGGAAWRNNEQFF | - | TRBJ2-1 | TRBV28 | - | 17
TGTGCCAGCAGCTTGGCTCCACGGGACGTAAGACCCTACAATGAGCAGTTCTTC | CASSLAPRDVRPYNEQFF | few | TRBJ2-1 | TRBV7-8 | - | 18
TGTGCCAGCACCAACCTCGGGCAATTGAACACTGAAGCTTTCTTT | CASTNLGQLNTEAFF | once | TRBJ1-1 | TRBV6-6 | - | 15
TGCGCCAGCAGCGAAAAGACTAGCGGGGGTGATACGCAGTATTTT | CASSEKTSGGDTQYF | - | TRBJ2-3 | TRBV5-1 | TRBD2 | 15
TGCGCCAGCATCGGCGCCCGCCAGGGGGCTGGGGTTAAAGCTTTCTTT | CASIGARQGAGVKAFF | once | TRBJ1-1 | TRBV5-1 | TRBD1 | 16
TGCGCCAGCAGCCCCCTAGGGCATGGCGGGTCCTACAATGAGCAGTTCTTC | CASSPLGHGGSYNEQFF | - | TRBJ2-1 | TRBV5-1 | - | 17
TGTGCCAGCAGCCCAGGGCGGGAGACCCAGTACTTC | CASSPGRETQYF | - | TRBJ2-5 | TRBV5-6 | - | 12